This paragraph reports one T cell receptor beta chain. This clone turned up a few times. What antigen it recognizes has not been identified. Base-call qualities are not available, and no considerably larger clone is one nucleotide away. TCRbeta CDR3 regions were amplified from genomic DNA by means of the immunoSEQ Assay, a bias-controlled multiplex PCR. Under the source paper's analysis protocol: Within the assay, amplification of reference gene primers was used to estimate how many nucleated cells each sample contained. Sequence reads were collapsed and filtered to measure the absolute abundance of every unique TCRbeta CDR3 rearrangement. For each sample, productive Simpson clonality was calculated as the square root of Simpson's diversity index across productive rearrangements. TCRdb retrieved this table from immuneACCESS and kept in-frame rearrangements only. Not all clones are present; in checked studies, unresolved V genes account for under half, and no reason is known for the remainder. The DNA was the basis for D and trimming; V, J and clone size are from that table. The sample includes 250,000 to 300,000 clones, with roughly 90% observed a single time. Roughly 2% of the sample is held by the ten biggest clonotypes.

The CDR3 covers 15 residues, taking in both the cysteine and the phenylalanine. Just CDR3 DNA is preserved here, 45 bases in frame from base 1. Deletion took 2 bases off V and 5 bases off J, with a span of 13 bases between the germline ends. Based on the germline V gene (reference sequence), the CDR1 and CDR2 sequences are MNHEY and SMNVEV. This specimen belongs to a study of blood T cell repertoires in COVID-19 (dated by TCRdb to the early 2020s). A note on the overall study: The collaborator samples originated in the United States, Italy and Spain and spanned the acute and convalescent phases of COVID-19. The prospective study material was composed of cDNA or gDNA derived from T cells, B-cell-depleted T cells, or PBMCs. The dataset comprised deeply sampled blood TCRbeta repertoires from subjects exposed to, actively infected with, or recovered from COVID-19. The repertoires were released in a freely available public database intended as a resource for research on the immune response to SARS-CoV-2. The samples were drawn from the first 160 participants of the ongoing ImmuneRACE study and from over 950 subjects provided by 6 global collaborators. The sample metadata nearly always contained a de-identified subject ID, COVID-19 status, age in years and sex. Where HLA class I and class II types were available, the types were taken from metadata supplied by the sample provider, not from assay-based typing.

Broad study findings and their caveats: Clinical and demographic metadata were provided uncurated, with the amount varying by source and participant.

Participants in the prospective study were enrolled through a virtual design, were aged 18 to 89 years, and lived in 24 United States geographic areas. In the prospective study, participants were assigned to cohorts based on the clinical history participants reported in a screening survey and a study questionnaire. Mobile phlebotomists in the prospective study collected whole blood, serum and a nasopharyngeal or oropharyngeal swab from every participant. Over a roughly 2-month period, participants in the prospective study had the option of providing additional blood draws and questionnaires. Before DNA extraction, blood samples from the prospective study were shipped at room temperature or frozen.

The sample taken for sequencing was PBMCs or T cells enriched from blood (not recorded which). The V gene is TRBV27 and the J gene is TRBJ1-5; the D gene is not confidently resolved. The TCR comes from a woman in her forties with acute COVID-19. The CDR3 region: CASSLAVDSDQPQHF. The DNA sequence is given as TGTGCCAGCAGTTTAGCAGTAGACTCTGATCAGCCCCAGCATTTT.